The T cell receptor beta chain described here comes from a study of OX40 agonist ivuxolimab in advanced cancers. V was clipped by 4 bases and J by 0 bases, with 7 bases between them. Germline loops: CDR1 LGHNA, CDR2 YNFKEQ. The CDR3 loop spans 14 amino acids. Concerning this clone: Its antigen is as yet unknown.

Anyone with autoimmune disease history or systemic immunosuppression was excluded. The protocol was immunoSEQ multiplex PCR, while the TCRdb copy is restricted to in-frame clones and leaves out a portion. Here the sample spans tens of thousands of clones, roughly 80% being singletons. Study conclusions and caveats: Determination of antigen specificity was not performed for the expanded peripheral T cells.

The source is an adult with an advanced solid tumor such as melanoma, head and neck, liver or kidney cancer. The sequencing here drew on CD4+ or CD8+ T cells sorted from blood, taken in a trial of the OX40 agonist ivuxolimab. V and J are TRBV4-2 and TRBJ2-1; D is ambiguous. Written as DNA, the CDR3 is TGTGCCAGCAGCCCCACATTCTCCTACAATGAGCAGTTCTTC. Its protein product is CASSPTFSYNEQFF.